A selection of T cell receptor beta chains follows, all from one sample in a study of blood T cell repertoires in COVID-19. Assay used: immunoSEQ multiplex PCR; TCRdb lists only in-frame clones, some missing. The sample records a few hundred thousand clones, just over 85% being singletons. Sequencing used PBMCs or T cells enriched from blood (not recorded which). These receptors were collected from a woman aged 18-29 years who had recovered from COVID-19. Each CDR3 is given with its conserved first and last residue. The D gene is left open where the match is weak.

TGTGCCAGCAGCTTACAGGGAACCACAGATACGCAGTATTTT,CASSLQGTTDTQYF,NA,TRBJ2-3,TRBV7-3
TGTGCCAGCAACTCGGCAGGACAGGGCTTGGGTGAAAAACTGTTTTTT,CASNSAGQGLGEKLFF,TRBD1,TRBJ1-4,TRBV28
TGTGCCAGCAGTACTACCGGGACAGGGGGCTCTTTTCATTTT,CASSTTGTGGSFHF,TRBD1,TRBJ1-5,TRBV28
TGTGCCAGTAGTATTTGGGGCCTACAGGCCTTGAACACTGAAGCTTTCTTT,CASSIWGLQALNTEAFF,NA,TRBJ1-1,TRBV19
TGTGCCAGCAGCTCCCAACCCAGAGAAAAACTGTTTTTT,CASSSQPREKLFF,NA,TRBJ1-4,TRBV7-2
TGTGCCATCAGTGAGGACAGGGCTGGGGCCAACGTCCTGACTTTC,CAISEDRAGANVLTF,TRBD1,TRBJ2-6,TRBV10-3
TGTGCCAGTAGTATACAGGGTGGCACAGATACGCAGTATTTT,CASSIQGGTDTQYF,NA,TRBJ2-3,TRBV19
TGTGCCAGCAGCCCCGGACTGAGTATGACCGGGGAGCTGTTTTTT,CASSPGLSMTGELFF,NA,TRBJ2-2,TRBV5-8
TGTGCCACCAGGACCTTGGGGCAGTCAAGCACAGATACGCAGTATTTT,CATRTLGQSSTDTQYF,NA,TRBJ2-3,TRBV24-1
TGCAGCTTACAGGAAGTGGGAGAGACCCAGTACTTC,CSLQEVGETQYF,NA,TRBJ2-5,TRBV29-1
TGCGCCAGCAGCCTACAGGGGGTTAGCGCAGATACGCAGTATTTT,CASSLQGVSADTQYF,TRBD1,TRBJ2-3,TRBV4-1
TGTGCCAGCAGCTTAGGGCGGGAGCCAACCACAGATACGCAGTATTTT,CASSLGREPTTDTQYF,TRBD2,TRBJ2-3,TRBV11-3
TGTGCCAGCAGCTTGGAAGCCGGGACTAGAAACAATGAGCAGTTCTTC,CASSLEAGTRNNEQFF,TRBD2,TRBJ2-1,TRBV5-6
TGTGCCAGCAGCTCCAGTCCCGGGACACGGCTCATGAACACTGAAGCTTTCTTT,CASSSSPGTRLMNTEAFF,NA,TRBJ1-1,TRBV5-4
TGTGCCAGTAGTTTGGTCTTAGGACAGCAGCAGTACTTC,CASSLVLGQQQYF,NA,TRBJ2-7,TRBV19
TGTGCCAGCAGCTTGGCACAGGTTGGAAACACCATATATTTT,CASSLAQVGNTIYF,NA,TRBJ1-3,TRBV11-2